This T cell receptor (beta chain) was identified in a study of control samples from healthy donors and cancer patients. V gave up 2 bases and J gave up 6 bases; unmatched junction bases: 17. In germline, CDR1 is MGHRA, CDR2 YSYEKL. This CDR3 spans 18 amino acids. Some clones are missing from TCRdb's copy, which holds only in-frame ones; the method was immunoSEQ multiplex PCR. The sample includes about 80,000 clones, approximately 89% of them seen just once. The sample was blood. The sequence was obtained from a middle-aged man in good health. The gene calls are TRBV4-1 and TRBJ2-7, with 9 bases fitting TRBD1. CDR3 sequence reads: CASSQRTGTGKGAGEQYF. Written as DNA, the CDR3 is TGCGCCAGCAGCCAACGAACCGGGACAGGGAAAGGGGCTGGCGAGCAGTACTTC.